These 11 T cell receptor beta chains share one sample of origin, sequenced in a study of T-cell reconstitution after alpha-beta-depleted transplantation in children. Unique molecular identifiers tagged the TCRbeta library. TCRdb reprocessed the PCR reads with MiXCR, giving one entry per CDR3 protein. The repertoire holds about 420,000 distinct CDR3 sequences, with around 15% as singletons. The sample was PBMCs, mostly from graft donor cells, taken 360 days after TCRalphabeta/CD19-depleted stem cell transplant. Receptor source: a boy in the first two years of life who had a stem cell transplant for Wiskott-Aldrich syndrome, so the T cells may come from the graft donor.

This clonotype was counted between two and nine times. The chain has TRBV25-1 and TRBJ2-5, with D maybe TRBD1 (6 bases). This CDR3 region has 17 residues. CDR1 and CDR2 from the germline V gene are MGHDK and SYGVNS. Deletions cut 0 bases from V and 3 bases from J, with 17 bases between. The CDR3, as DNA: TGTGCCAGCAGTGAATACCTGAGGGGGAGAGGTAAAGAGACCCAGTACTTC. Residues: CASSEYLRGRGKETQYF. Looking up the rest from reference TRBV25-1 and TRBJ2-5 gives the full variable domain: EADIYQTPRYLVIGTGKKITLECSQTMGHDKMYWYQQDPGMELHLIHYSYGVNSTEKGDLSSESTVSRIRTEHFPLTLESARPSHTSQYLCASSEYLRGRGKETQYFGPGTRLLVL.

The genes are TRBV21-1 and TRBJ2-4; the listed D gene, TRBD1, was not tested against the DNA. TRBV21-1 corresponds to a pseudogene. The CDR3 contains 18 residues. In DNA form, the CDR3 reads TGTGCCAGCAGCCCTCAGGAGGGGGGCCGCGTAGCCAAAAACATTCAGTACTTC. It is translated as CASSPQEGGRVAKNIQYF.

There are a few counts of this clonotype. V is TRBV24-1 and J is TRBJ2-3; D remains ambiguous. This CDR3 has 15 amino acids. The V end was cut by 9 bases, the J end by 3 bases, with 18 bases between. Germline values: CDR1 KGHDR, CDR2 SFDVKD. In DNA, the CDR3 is TGTGCCACCCAGTCGCGGCATAGTTGGACAGATACGCAGTATTTT. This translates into CATQSRHSWTDTQYF.

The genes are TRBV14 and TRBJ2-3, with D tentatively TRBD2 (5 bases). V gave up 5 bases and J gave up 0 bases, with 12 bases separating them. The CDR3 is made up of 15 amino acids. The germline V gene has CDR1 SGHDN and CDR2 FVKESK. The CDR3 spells CASSATISSTDTQYF. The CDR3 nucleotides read TGTGCCAGCAGCGCGACTATTTCGAGCACAGATACGCAGTATTTT.

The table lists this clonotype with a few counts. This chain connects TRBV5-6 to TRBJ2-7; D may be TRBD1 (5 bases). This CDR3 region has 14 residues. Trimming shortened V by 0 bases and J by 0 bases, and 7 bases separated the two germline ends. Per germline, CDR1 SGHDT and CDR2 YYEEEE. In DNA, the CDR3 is TGTGCCAGCAGCTTGGGACAGTTCTCCTACGAGCAGTACTTC. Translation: CASSLGQFSYEQYF.

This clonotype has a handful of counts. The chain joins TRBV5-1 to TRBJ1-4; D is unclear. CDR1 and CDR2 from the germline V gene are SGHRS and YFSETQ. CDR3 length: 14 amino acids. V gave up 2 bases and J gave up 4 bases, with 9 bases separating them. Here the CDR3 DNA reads TGCGCCAGCAGCTTTGGGGAGATTAATGAAAAACTGTTTTTT. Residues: CASSFGEINEKLFF.

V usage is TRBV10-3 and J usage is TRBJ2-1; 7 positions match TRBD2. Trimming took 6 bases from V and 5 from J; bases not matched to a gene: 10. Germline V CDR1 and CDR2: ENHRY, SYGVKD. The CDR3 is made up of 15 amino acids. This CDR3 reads CAIREGRVEDNEQFF. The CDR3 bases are TGTGCCATCAGGGAAGGGAGGGTGGAAGACAATGAGCAGTTCTTC.

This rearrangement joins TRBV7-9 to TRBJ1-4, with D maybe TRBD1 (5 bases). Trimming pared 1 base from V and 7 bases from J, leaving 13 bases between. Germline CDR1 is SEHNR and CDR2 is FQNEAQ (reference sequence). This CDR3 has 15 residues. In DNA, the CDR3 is TGTGCCAGCAGCTTAGTCGGTCAGGGAGGTGAAAAACTGTTTTTT. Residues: CASSLVGQGGEKLFF.

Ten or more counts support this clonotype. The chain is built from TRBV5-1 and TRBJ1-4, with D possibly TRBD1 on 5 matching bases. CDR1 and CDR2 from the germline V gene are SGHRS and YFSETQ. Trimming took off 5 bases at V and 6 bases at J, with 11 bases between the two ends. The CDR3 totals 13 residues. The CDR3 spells CASSWGRDEKLFF. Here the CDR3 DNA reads TGCGCCAGCAGTTGGGGACGAGATGAAAAACTGTTTTTT.

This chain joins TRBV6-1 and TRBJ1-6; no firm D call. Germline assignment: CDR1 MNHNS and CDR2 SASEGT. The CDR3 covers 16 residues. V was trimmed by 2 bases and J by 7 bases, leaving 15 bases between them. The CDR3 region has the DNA TGTGCCAGCAGTGAATACCATTCCCGGCCGAATTCACCCCTCCACTTT. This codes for CASSEYHSRPNSPLHF.

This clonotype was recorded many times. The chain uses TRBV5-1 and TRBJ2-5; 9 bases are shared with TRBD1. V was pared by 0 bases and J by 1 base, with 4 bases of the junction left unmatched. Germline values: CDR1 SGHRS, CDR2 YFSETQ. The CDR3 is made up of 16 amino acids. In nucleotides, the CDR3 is TGCGCCAGCAGCTTGGCCGGGACAGGGTTCCAAGAGACCCAGTACTTC. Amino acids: CASSLAGTGFQETQYF. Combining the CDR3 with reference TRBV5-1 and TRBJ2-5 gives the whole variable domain KAGVTQTPRYLIKTRGQQVTLSCSPISGHRSVSWYQQTPGQGLQFLFEYFSETQRNKGNFPGRFSGRQFSNSRSEMNVSTLELGDSALYLCASSLAGTGFQETQYFGPGTRLLVL.